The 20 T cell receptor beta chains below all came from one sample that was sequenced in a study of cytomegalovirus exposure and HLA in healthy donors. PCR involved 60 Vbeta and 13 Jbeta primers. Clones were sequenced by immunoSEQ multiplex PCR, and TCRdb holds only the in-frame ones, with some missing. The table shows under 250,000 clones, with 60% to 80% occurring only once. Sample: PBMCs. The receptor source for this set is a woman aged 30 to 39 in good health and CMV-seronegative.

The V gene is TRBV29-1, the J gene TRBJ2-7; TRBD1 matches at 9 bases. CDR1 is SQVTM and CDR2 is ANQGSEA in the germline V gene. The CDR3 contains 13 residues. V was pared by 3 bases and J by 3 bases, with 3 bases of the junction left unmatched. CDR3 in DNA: TGCAGCGTTGAGACAGGGGGTGGCTACGAGCAGTACTTC. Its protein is CSVETGGGYEQYF.

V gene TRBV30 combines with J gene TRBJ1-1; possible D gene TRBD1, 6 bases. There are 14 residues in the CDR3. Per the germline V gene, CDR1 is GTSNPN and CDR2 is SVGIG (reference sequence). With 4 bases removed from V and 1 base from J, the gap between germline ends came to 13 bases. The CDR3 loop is CAWMSGDGNTEAFF. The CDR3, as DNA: TGTGCCTGGATGTCAGGGGACGGGAACACTGAAGCTTTCTTT. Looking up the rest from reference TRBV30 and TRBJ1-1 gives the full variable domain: SQTIHQWPATLVQPVGSPLSLECTVEGTSNPNLYWYRQAAGRGLQLLFYSVGIGQISSEVPQNLSASRPQDRQFILSSKKLLLSDSGFYLCAWMSGDGNTEAFFGQGTRLTVV.

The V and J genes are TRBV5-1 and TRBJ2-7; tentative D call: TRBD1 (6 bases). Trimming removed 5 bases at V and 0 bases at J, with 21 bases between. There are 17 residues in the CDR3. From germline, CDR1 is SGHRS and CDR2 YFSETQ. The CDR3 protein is CASRGQGSERRSYEQYF. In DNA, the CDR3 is TGCGCCAGCAGGGGCCAGGGGTCGGAAAGACGCTCCTACGAGCAGTACTTC.

Here the CDR3 reads CASSFTTGTEAFF. CDR3 DNA sequence: TGTGCCAGCAGCTTTACGACAGGGACTGAAGCTTTCTTT. V gene TRBV7-8 combines with J gene TRBJ1-1; 7 nucleotides align to TRBD1. From germline, CDR1 is SGHVS and CDR2 FQNEAQ. This CDR3 contains 13 residues. V gave up 3 bases and J gave up 5 bases; unmatched junction bases: 3.

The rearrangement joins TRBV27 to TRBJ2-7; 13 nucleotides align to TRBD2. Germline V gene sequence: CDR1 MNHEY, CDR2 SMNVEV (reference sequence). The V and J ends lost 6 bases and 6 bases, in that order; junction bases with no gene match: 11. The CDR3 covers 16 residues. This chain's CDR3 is CASRRLPGLAGFEQYF. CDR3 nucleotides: TGTGCCAGCAGGAGGCTGCCGGGACTAGCGGGGTTCGAGCAGTACTTC.

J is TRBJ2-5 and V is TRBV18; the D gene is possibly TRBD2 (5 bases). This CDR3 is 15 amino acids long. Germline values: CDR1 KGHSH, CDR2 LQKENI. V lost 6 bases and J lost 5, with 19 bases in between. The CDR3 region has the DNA TGTGCCAGCTCGCGAGTGAGAGGGATGGGGGAGACCCAGTACTTC. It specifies CASSRVRGMGETQYF.

The CDR3 nucleotides read TGTGCCAGCAGCCAAGAAGTCGGGGGGGCCAGAAGCTCTGGAAACACCATATATTTT. It translates to CASSQEVGGARSSGNTIYF. V and J are TRBV4-2 and TRBJ1-3; a possible D gene is TRBD1 (6 bases). The V and J ends lost 0 bases and 0 bases respectively, with 18 bases between them. CDR1 is LGHNA and CDR2 is YNFKEQ in the germline V gene. This CDR3 contains 19 residues.

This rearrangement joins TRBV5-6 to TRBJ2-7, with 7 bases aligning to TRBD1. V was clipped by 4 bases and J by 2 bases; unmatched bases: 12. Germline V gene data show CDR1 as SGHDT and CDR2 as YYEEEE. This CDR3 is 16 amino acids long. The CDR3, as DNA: TGTGCCAGCAGCCCAATCCCCCGACAGGGTCCCTACGAGCAGTACTTC. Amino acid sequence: CASSPIPRQGPYEQYF.

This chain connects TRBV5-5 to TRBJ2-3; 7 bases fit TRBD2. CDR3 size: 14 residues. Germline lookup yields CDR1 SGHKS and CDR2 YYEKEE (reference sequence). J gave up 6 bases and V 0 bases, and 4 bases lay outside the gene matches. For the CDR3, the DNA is TGTGCCAGCAGCTTGGACGGGGGGAAGGATACGCAGTATTTT. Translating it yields CASSLDGGKDTQYF.

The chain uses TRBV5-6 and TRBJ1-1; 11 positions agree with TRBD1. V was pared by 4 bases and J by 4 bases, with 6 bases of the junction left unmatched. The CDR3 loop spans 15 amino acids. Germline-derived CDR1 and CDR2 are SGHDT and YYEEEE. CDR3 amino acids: CASSRDRGLSTEAFF. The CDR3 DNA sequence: TGTGCCAGCAGCCGGGACAGGGGGTTAAGCACTGAAGCTTTCTTT.

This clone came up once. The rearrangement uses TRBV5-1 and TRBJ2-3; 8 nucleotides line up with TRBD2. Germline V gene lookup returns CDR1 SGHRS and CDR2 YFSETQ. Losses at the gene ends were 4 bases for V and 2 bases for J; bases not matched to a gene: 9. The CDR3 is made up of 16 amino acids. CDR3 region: CASSVPSSGLTDTQYF. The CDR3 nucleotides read TGCGCCAGCAGCGTTCCTTCTAGCGGGCTCACAGATACGCAGTATTTT.

CDR3 coding DNA: TGTGCCAGCAGCCCGGAACTCGGGACAGGGAGTATATTCCCCACCTTC. Translation gives CASSPELGTGSIFPTF. The J gene is TRBJ1-2, the V gene TRBV4-2; 9 positions match TRBD1. The junction had 19 bases not matched to a gene; V was cut back by 4 bases and J by 13 bases. Germline CDR1 reads LGHNA; CDR2 reads YNFKEQ. This CDR3 is built from 16 residues.

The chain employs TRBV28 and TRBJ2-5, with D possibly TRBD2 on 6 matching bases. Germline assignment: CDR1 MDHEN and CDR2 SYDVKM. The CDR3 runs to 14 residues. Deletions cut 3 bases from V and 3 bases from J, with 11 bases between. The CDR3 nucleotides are TGTGCCAGCAGTTTTTTAGGCGGGAAAGAGACCCAGTACTTC. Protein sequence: CASSFLGGKETQYF.

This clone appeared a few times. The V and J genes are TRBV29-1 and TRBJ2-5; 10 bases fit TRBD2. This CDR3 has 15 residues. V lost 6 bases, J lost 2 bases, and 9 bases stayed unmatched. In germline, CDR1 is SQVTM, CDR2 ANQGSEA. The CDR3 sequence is CSVTRLAGVQETQYF. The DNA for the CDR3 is TGCAGCGTGACCCGTCTAGCGGGGGTACAAGAGACCCAGTACTTC.

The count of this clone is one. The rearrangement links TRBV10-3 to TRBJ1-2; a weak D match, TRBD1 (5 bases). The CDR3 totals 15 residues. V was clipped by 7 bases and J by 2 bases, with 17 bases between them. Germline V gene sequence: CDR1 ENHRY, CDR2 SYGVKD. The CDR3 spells CAITHLIRGNYGYTF. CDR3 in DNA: TGTGCCATCACACACCTAATAAGGGGAAACTATGGCTACACCTTC.

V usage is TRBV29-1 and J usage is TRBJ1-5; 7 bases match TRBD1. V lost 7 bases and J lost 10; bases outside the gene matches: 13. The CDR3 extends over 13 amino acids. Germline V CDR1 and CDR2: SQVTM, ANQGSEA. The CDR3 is CSGGTADGGPQHF. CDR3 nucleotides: TGCAGCGGGGGGACAGCCGATGGGGGACCCCAGCATTTT.

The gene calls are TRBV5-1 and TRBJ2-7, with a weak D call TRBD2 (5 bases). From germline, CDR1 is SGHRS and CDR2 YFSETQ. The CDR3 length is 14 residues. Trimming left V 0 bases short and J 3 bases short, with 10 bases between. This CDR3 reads CASSLELENYEQYF. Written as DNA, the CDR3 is TGCGCCAGCAGCTTGGAACTAGAGAACTACGAGCAGTACTTC.

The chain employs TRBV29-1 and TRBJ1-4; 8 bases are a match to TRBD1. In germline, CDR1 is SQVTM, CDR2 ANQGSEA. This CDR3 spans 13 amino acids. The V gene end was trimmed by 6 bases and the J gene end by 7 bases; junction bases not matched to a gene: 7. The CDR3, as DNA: TGCAGCGTAAGACAGGGGTCTATTGAAAAACTGTTTTTT. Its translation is CSVRQGSIEKLFF.

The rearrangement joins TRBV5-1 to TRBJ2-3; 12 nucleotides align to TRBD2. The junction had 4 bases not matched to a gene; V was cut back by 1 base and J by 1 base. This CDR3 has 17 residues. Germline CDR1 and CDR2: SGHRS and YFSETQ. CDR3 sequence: CASSLRSSGGGTDTQYF. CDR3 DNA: TGCGCCAGCAGCTTGCGTTCTAGCGGGGGGGGCACAGATACGCAGTATTTT.

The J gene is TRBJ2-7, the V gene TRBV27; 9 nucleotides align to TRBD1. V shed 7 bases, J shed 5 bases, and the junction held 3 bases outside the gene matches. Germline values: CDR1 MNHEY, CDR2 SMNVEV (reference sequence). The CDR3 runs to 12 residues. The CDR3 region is CASKTGGHEQYF. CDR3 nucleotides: TGTGCCAGCAAAACAGGGGGCCACGAGCAGTACTTC.